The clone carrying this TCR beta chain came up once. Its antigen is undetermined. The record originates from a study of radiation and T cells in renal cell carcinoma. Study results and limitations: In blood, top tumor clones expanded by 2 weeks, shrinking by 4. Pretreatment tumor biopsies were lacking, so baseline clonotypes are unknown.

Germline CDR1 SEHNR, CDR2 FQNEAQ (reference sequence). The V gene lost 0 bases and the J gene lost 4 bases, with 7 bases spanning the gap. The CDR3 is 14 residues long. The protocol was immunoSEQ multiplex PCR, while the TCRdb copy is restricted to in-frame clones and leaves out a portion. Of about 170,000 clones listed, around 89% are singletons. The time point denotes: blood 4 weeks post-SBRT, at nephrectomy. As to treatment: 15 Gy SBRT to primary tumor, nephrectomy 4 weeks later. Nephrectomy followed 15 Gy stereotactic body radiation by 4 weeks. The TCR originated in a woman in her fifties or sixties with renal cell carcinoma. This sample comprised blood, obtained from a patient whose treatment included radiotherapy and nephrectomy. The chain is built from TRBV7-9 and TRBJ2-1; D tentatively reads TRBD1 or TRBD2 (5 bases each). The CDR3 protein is CASSLAGTYNEQFF. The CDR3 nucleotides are TGTGCCAGCAGCTTAGCCGGGACGTACAATGAGCAGTTCTTC.